The entry below gives a single T cell receptor (beta chain) sequence along with its context. This clone showed up just once. It lacks a known antigen. Base qualities were left out, and no much larger clone turns up one base away. Reading the germline V gene gives CDR1 SNHLY and CDR2 FYNNEI. The CDR3 spans 12 residues, from the cysteine through the phenylalanine. Just the 36-base CDR3 DNA is kept, in frame starting at base 1. Trimming at the junction amounts to 7 bases on V and 3 bases on J, and the germline ends lie 7 bases apart. The data stem from a study of cytomegalovirus exposure and HLA in healthy donors (dated by TCRdb to 2016 to 2017). Background on the whole study: An earlier analysis of approximately 640 of the donors reported approximately 300 Gb of sequence data and around 110 million unique TCR beta sequences from about 179 million T cells. About 310 gigabases of sequencing data and approximately 85 million unique TCR sequences were included in an early release covering roughly 600 HLA-typed donors. Of the 350 to 400 genotyped donors, over 70% fell in the genetic ancestry cluster associated with self-reported Caucasian donors. The study was designed to test whether signatures of past pathogen exposure could be identified by cataloging public T cell receptors. The T cell repertoires of around 670 subjects were profiled by immunosequencing and related to cytomegalovirus serostatus. In addition to the first cohort of around 670 subjects, a separate validation cohort of under 150 different subjects was used. To predict cytomegalovirus infection status, the study combined high-throughput TCR immunosequencing, statistical association of individual TCRs with disease status, and machine learning. A later analysis re-examined previously published TCR beta repertoires from 500 to 700 donors and added high-resolution HLA genotyping to investigate patterns of TCR occurrence. In the later analysis, no new phenotypic data were used to find candidate immune exposures; instead, reliance was placed on TCR beta sequences and their occurrence across donors. To decide whether each TCR beta V gene segment behaved as functional or pseudogenic, an earlier analysis of some 600 of the donors relied on high-throughput TCR beta sequencing. Alongside the repertoire data, information on donor age, sex, ethnicity and CMV serostatus was compiled. A later genetic analysis took genome-wide SNP genotypes for 398 of the 666 donors and used that subset as a discovery cohort. All discovery cohort repertoires had been generated using a single sequencing platform. HLA typing included class I and class II loci at four-digit resolution. Typing coverage differed by locus: A, B, C, DRB1 and DQB1 were typed in about 629-640 donors, DQA1 in 500 to 550, DPA1 in some 570, and DPB1 in 450 to 480. Because of strong linkage in the cohort, 4 to 6 DR-DQ haplotypes were treated as single units for association and clustering. Across approximately 400 genotyped donors of the cohort, an average of about 240,000 unique TCR beta nucleotide sequences per donor were sequenced, and around 20% of those sequences were non-productive. General findings and caveats noted by the study authors: Most TCR sequences were seen in very few donors, while some public TCRs were found in many individuals. A further reported finding was that TCR beta sequences accurately predicted the HLA-A and HLA-B alleles for most subjects in the first cohort. Broadly in line with IMGT annotations, most TCR beta V segments showed up in productive rearrangements about 90% or about 30% of the time in an earlier analysis of about 500 of the donors. Linkage disequilibrium might explain the correlated functional status among segregating V segments, but an unknown experimental factor could not be excluded. The 87-base-pair reads could not distinguish some IMGT-functional V segments, including TRBV6-2 and TRBV6-3, so those segments were excluded. According to a later analysis, TCR association rates differed among HLA loci, with DRB1 alleles showing the most associated TCRs and HLA-C alleles showing the fewest. When HLA alleles, especially DR and DQ, strongly co-occurred, attributing TCR associations to individual alleles was difficult. In a later analysis, HLA-associated TCR beta chains showed more clonal expansion and lower generation probabilities than non-associated chains that were equally common. It was suggested by the authors that the approach could potentially be generalized to other disease states and immunological phenotypes. The study listed over 150 TCR beta chains as associated with cytomegalovirus. Because some donors lacked HLA typing at each locus, the association tests relied only on the typed subset. Presence/absence analyses assumed roughly uniform sequencing depth across donors, an assumption that may not hold. According to a later analysis, parvovirus B19, influenza, CMV and Epstein-Barr virus appeared linked to several top co-occurrence clusters. The classifier was reported to diagnose cytomegalovirus status with high specificity and sensitivity in both the original and validation cohorts. Three of the identified cytomegalovirus-associated TCR beta chains were confirmed in vitro to be specific for cytomegalovirus antigens. A group of highly shared sequence variants was considered likely to be a technical artifact of the sequencing pipeline. Because counts were too low, some 16 rarely observed V segments, including chromosome 9 orphons, were excluded from the earlier analysis of 587 of the donors. Only TCR beta chains were sequenced in this cohort, and the absence of alpha or paired-chain data limited detectable features. At a false discovery rate of 0.05, a later analysis linked about 16,000 TCR beta sequences to specific HLA alleles. A later analysis found that most CMV-associated TCR beta chains appeared HLA-restricted, with HLA associations seemingly driven largely by CMV exposure. In a later genetic analysis, fewer N-insertions in productive TCRs were reported among donors in an Asian-associated ancestry cluster than the roughly 710-donor mean. The only immune exposure information available for the cohort was CMV serostatus. A later genetic analysis associated a missense DCLRE1C variant with V-gene and J-gene trimming of TCR beta chains, and an independent cohort replicated the association.

The cohort consisted of more than 650 healthy bone marrow donors. At the time of sampling, every cohort member was nominally healthy, though immune exposures that went unrecorded were likely present. The donor was CMV seropositive and was included in the group of approximately 300 seropositive cohort members. Each donor provided a peripheral blood sample, and peripheral blood mononuclear cells were used for TCR beta sequencing. Genomic DNA was extracted from the blood cell samples with the Qiagen DNeasy Blood Extraction Kit. Library prep was done by the immunoSEQ multiplex PCR assay. For the multiplex PCR, a mixture combining 60 forward primers for TCR Vbeta segments and 13 reverse primers for TCR Jbeta segments was used. Amplification of the CDR3 region of rearranged TCR beta genes was performed with a multiplex PCR assay on genomic DNA. The Illumina HiSeq System was used to sequence the amplified TCR beta libraries as 87-base-pair reads. Per the source publication's procedure: Across the 666 repertoires, a later analysis counted tens of millions of unique TCR beta chains, approximately 10 million of which were shared by at least two donors. Raw reads were error-corrected and collapsed into unique sequences by a nearest-neighbor algorithm in which closely related sequences were merged to remove PCR and sequencing errors. Alignment of CDR3 sequences to IMGT reference sequences was used to assign V, D and J gene segments. Each retained sequence needed at least a six-nucleotide match to both a V gene segment and a J gene segment. A rearrangement counted as productive if the CDR3 had no stop codons and remained in frame with V and J, and every other rearrangement counted as non-productive. Following IMGT convention, CDR3 was defined as the stretch from the second conserved V-encoded cysteine to the conserved J-encoded phenylalanine. Sequences without an unambiguous match to a single V gene segment were excluded from the earlier analysis of about 600 of the donors. In an earlier analysis of a few hundred of the donors, a V segment was called functional when productive rearrangements were above 56.7%, and segregating when the standard deviation between donors exceeded 5%. A statistical classification framework was developed to diagnose cytomegalovirus status using the catalog of TCR beta chain sequences. A later analysis assigned V and J genes by comparing TCR nucleotide sequences with IMGT/GENE-DB human TR gene sequences. The TCRdist pipeline was used in a later analysis to assign CDR3 sequences and most-parsimonious VDJ recombination scenarios. A later analysis defined each TCR beta chain by its CDR3 amino acid sequence plus V-gene family, and excluded reads lacking a unique V-gene family. A later analysis removed 592 highly shared, low-generation-probability nucleotide sequences to deal with suspected cross-contamination and a sequencing artifact. In a later analysis, a clonal expansion index was calculated for each public chain from normalized within-repertoire ranks of inferred template counts. In a later analysis, generation probabilities were computed with a VDJ recombination model fitted to out-of-frame rearrangements, and the resulting probabilities were checked against IGoR. A later analysis scored TCR-TCR, TCR-HLA and TCR-CMV co-occurrence with hypergeometric tests, applying a repertoire-size bias correction to TCR pairs. False discovery rates were estimated in a later analysis by permuting HLA or CMV assignments 20 times. A later analysis grouped co-occurring TCRs with DBSCAN, adding TCRdist sequence similarity when clustering within HLA-allele-positive subsets. For co-occurrence clustering, repertoires with fewer than 30,000 or more than 120,000 public chains were excluded, along with several repertoires with anomalous nucleotide sharing. This is the immuneACCESS table as TCRdb keeps it, with only in-frame sequences that have V and J called. A part of the clones is gone; compared with another copy, unresolved V genes explain less than half, and the rest is unexplained. The V and J calls and clone size come from that table; D and trimming were worked out from the DNA. The sample has some 67,000 clones on record, roughly 76% of them singletons. Together, the top ten hold over 7.5% of the sample.

This TCR was sampled from a man between 60 and 75 years old in good health and CMV-seropositive. The chain joins TRBV2 to TRBJ1-3; the D gene is unclear. Sample: PBMCs. The nucleotide sequence reads as follows: TGTGCCAGCAAGCCCGATGGAAACACCATATATTTT. This codes for CASKPDGNTIYF.